This TCR beta chain was sequenced for a study of T cell responses to AZD1222 COVID-19 vaccine. With respect to this clone: The target antigen is unknown.

General study points: Clonal diversity was possibly underestimated, and white British individuals and females predominated among donors. In the spike-specific TCR repertoire, nearly half reportedly target unmutated variant regions. Recipients of AZD1222 seropositive at baseline numbered only 6 or 7.

Here immunoSEQ multiplex PCR was the method, and the copy in TCRdb shows in-frame clones only, minus some. The table has 150,000 to 200,000 clones, just over 90% seen once. The sample consisted of peripheral blood, taken 28 days after the second dose of the MenACWY control vaccine. This clonotype originated in an adult who received the MenACWY meningococcal vaccine as a control.

CDR3 nucleotides: TGTGCCAGCAGCTTAGAGGTCGGAGAACTAAATGAGCAGTTCTTC. This codes for CASSLEVGELNEQFF. The rearrangement links TRBV7-8 to TRBJ2-1; D gene unclear. The germline V and J ends were trimmed by 1 base and 7 bases, with 14 bases remaining between them. The germline gives CDR1 SGHVS, CDR2 FQNEAQ. The CDR3 is 15 residues long.